This TCR beta chain comes out of a study of blood T cell repertoires in COVID-19. The CDR3 has 13 amino acids. V lost 1 base and J lost 3, with 7 bases in between. Per the germline V gene, CDR1 is LGHNA and CDR2 is YSLEER. The data were produced by immunoSEQ multiplex PCR, yet TCRdb's version contains in-frame clones alone and is incomplete. The sample records 200,000 or so clones, roughly four fifths being singletons. This chain joins TRBV4-3 and TRBJ2-7; a weak D match, TRBD1 (6 bases). The receptor's source is a human donor with acute or convalescent COVID-19. The donor label of this sample is uncertain. Sequenced material: peripheral blood. The CDR3 protein is CASSQARGYEQYF. The CDR3 region has the DNA TGCGCCAGCAGCCAAGCCAGGGGCTACGAGCAGTACTTC.